These T cell receptor beta chains were read from a single sample in a study of blood T cell repertoires in COVID-19. Generated by immunoSEQ multiplex PCR, the TCRdb table keeps only in-frame clones and is missing some. The table records 100,000 or so clones, 85% to 95% of them present only once. Material: peripheral blood. The receptors derive from a man aged 45 to 65 with active COVID-19. Each CDR3 is given with its conserved first and last residue. Fields, in order: D gene, J gene, V gene, clone size, CDR3 DNA, CDR3 protein. A D gene is named only where the DNA matches it firmly. Some rows have no size entry. The others give once, few or many, or a class for an expanded clone.

TRBD2	TRBJ2-1	TRBV7-3	.	TGTGCCAGCAGCTTAAATGCAGCGGGAGGTTTCTACAATGAGCAGTTCTTC	CASSLNAAGGFYNEQFF
.	TRBJ1-5	TRBV28	.	TGTGCCAGCAGTCTCACAGGTTACCCTAGCAATCAGCCCCAGCATTTT	CASSLTGYPSNQPQHF
.	TRBJ2-7	TRBV11-2	.	TGTGCCAGCAGCTTAGATCGGGGTATCACCTACGAGCAGTACTTC	CASSLDRGITYEQYF
.	TRBJ2-5	TRBV13	.	TGTGCCAGCAGCTTAGGGACTAGGGAAGAGACCCAGTACTTC	CASSLGTREETQYF
.	TRBJ2-7	TRBV7-8	many	TGTGCCAGCAGCTCTACTCCCGAGCAGTACTTC	CASSSTPEQYF
TRBD1	TRBJ2-4	TRBV19	.	TGTGCCAGTAGTATTATGCCTATCGGGACAGCAAAAAACATTCAGTACTTC	CASSIMPIGTAKNIQYF
TRBD2	TRBJ2-7	TRBV18	.	TGTGCCAGCTCACCACCAACTAGCGGCACCTACGAGCAGTACTTC	CASSPPTSGTYEQYF
TRBD2	TRBJ2-5	TRBV7-2	.	TGTGCCAGCAGCGAAGGGACTAGTTGGCAAGAGACCCAGTACTTC	CASSEGTSWQETQYF
.	TRBJ2-7	TRBV30	.	TGTGCCTGGAGTCCCCAGGGGGGCGGACTCTACGAGCAGTACTTC	CAWSPQGGGLYEQYF
.	TRBJ1-3	TRBV6-5	.	TGTGCCAGCAGTCAGAACCGATACTCTGGAAACACCATATATTTT	CASSQNRYSGNTIYF
TRBD2	TRBJ2-1	TRBV5-1	.	TGCGCCAGCAGCCCGCCCGGGACTAGCGGTACCGACCTCAATGAGCAGTTCTTC	CASSPPGTSGTDLNEQFF
TRBD2	TRBJ2-1	TRBV4-1	.	TGCGCCAGCAGCCAGATGCCCAGGGAGGGCTCCTACAATGAGCAGTTCTTC	CASSQMPREGSYNEQFF
.	TRBJ1-3	TRBV28	.	TGTGCCAGCAGTTTATCTGGCTCCGGGGGCACCATATATTTT	CASSLSGSGGTIYF
.	TRBJ1-1	TRBV28	.	TGTGCCACCCTTGTCCCGAACACTGAAGCTTTCTTT	CATLVPNTEAFF
TRBD1	TRBJ2-3	TRBV28	.	TGTGCCAGCATGACAGGGGGCACAGATACGCAGTATTTT	CASMTGGTDTQYF
TRBD1	TRBJ1-1	TRBV14	.	TGTGCCAGCAGCCAAGATCTCTTGAGGGGGCTAGCTTTCTTT	CASSQDLLRGLAFF
.	TRBJ2-1	TRBV2	.	TGTGCCAGCAGCCCCGGGGGCAATGAGCAGTTCTTC	CASSPGGNEQFF
TRBD1	TRBJ2-7	TRBV6-5	.	TGTGCCAGCACCGAGGGGGACAGGGGACACGAGCAGTACTTC	CASTEGDRGHEQYF
TRBD1	TRBJ2-1	TRBV6-1	.	TGTGCCAGCAGTGAGGCCGGACAGGGAGCGTACAATGAGCAGTTCTTC	CASSEAGQGAYNEQFF
TRBD1	TRBJ1-2	TRBV15	.	TGTGCCACCAGCAGGCGGGGACAGGCCGTCGGCTACACCTTC	CATSRRGQAVGYTF
.	TRBJ2-5	TRBV5-1	.	TGCGCCAGCAGCTTGGCCATGACGACCAGGGAGACCCAGTACTTC	CASSLAMTTRETQYF
TRBD2	TRBJ2-1	TRBV28	.	TGTGCCAGCAGTACAGGGACTAGCGGGAGGGGTGAGCAGTTCTTC	CASSTGTSGRGEQFF